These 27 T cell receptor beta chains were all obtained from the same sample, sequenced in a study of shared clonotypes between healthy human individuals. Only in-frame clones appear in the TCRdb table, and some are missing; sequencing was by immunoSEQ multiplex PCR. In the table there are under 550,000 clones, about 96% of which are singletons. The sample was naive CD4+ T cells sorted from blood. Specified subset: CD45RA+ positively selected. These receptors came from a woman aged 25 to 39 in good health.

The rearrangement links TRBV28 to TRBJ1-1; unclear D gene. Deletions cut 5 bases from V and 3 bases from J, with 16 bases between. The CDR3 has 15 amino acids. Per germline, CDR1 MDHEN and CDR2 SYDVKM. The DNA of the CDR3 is TGTGCCAGCAGTCCCCCTCCTCCAAGGGACACTGAAGCTTTCTTT. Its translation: CASSPPPPRDTEAFF. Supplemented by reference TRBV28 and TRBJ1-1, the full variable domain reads DVKVTQSSRYLVKRTGEKVFLECVQDMDHENMFWYRQDPGLGLRLIYFSYDVKMKEKGDIPEGYSVSREKKERFSLILESASTNQTSMYLCASSPPPPRDTEAFFGQGTRLTVV.

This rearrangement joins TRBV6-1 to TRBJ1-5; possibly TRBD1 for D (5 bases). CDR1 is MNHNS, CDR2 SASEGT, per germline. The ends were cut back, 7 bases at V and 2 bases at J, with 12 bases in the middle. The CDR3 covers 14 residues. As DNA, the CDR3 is TGTGCCAGCAATACTTGGGGGGGCAATCAGCCCCAGCATTTT. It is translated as CASNTWGGNQPQHF.

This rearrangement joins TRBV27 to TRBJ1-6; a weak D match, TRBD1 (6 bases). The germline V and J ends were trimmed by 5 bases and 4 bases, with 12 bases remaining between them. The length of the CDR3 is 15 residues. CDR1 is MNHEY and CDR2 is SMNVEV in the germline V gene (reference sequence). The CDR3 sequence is CASSPYQGYNSPLHF. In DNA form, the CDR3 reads TGTGCCAGCAGTCCATATCAGGGGTATAATTCACCCCTCCACTTT.

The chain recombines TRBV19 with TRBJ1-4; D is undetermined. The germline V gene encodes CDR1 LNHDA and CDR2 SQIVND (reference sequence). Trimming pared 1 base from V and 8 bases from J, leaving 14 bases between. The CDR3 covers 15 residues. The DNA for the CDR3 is TGTGCCAGTAGTATAGTTGGCCGAAGGGAGGAAAAACTGTTTTTT. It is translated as CASSIVGRREEKLFF.

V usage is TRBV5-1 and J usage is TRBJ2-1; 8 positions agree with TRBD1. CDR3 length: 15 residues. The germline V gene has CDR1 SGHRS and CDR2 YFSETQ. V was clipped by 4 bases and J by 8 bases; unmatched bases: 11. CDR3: CASSDGRTGSDEQFF. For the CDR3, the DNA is TGCGCCAGCAGCGACGGACGGACAGGGTCCGATGAGCAGTTCTTC.

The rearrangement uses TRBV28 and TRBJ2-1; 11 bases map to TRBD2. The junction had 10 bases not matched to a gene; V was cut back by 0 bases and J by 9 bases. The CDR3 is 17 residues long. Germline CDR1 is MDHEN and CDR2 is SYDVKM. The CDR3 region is CASSLCLAGGQCTEQFF. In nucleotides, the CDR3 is TGTGCCAGCAGTTTATGTCTAGCGGGGGGACAGTGCACTGAGCAGTTCTTC.

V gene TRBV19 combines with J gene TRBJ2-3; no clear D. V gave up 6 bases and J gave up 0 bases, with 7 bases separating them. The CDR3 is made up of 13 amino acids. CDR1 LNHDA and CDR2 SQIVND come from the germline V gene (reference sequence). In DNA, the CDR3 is TGTGCCAGTAGGGGGAAAAGCACAGATACGCAGTATTTT. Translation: CASRGKSTDTQYF.

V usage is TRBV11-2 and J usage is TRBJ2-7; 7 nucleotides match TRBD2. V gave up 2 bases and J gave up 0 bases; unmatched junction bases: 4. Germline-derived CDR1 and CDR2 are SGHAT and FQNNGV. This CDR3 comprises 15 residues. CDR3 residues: CASSLKSGDSYEQYF. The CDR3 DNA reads TGTGCCAGCAGCTTAAAGAGCGGGGACTCCTACGAGCAGTACTTC.

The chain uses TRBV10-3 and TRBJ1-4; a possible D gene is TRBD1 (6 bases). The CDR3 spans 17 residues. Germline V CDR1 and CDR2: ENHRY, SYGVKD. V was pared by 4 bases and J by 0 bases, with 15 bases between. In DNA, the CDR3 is TGTGCCATCAGTGCAAGAGGGGGAGTCACAACTAATGAAAAACTGTTTTTT. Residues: CAISARGGVTTNEKLFF.

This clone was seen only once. The CDR3 region is CASSLLTSFNEQFF. CDR3 DNA: TGTGCCAGCAGTTTACTGACTAGCTTCAATGAGCAGTTCTTC. The genes are TRBV27 and TRBJ2-1; 7 bases align to TRBD2. This CDR3 is 14 amino acids long. Germline values: CDR1 MNHEY, CDR2 SMNVEV (reference sequence). J was trimmed by 6 bases and V by 2 bases; bases with no gene match: 4.

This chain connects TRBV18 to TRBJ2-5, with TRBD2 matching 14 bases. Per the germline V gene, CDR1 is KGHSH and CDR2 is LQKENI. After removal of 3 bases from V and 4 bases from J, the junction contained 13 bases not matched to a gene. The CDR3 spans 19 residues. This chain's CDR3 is CASSPLPPTSGRATETQYF. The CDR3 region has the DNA TGTGCCAGCTCACCGTTGCCTCCGACTAGCGGGAGGGCCACAGAGACCCAGTACTTC.

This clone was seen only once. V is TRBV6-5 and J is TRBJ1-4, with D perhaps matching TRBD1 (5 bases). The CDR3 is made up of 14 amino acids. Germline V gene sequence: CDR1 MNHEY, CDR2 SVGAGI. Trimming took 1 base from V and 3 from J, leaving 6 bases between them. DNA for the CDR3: TGTGCCAGCAGTTACTTGGGACCTAATGAAAAACTGTTTTTT. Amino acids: CASSYLGPNEKLFF.

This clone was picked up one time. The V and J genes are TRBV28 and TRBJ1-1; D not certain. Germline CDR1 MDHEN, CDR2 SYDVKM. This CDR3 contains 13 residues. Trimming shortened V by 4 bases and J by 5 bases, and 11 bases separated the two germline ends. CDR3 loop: CASSSGRRTEAFF. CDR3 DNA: TGTGCCAGCAGTTCCGGCCGGAGGACTGAAGCTTTCTTT.

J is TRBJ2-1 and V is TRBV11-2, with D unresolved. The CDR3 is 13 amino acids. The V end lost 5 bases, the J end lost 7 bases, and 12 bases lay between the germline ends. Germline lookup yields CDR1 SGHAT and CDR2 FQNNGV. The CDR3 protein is CASSLSRGNEQFF. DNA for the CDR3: TGTGCCAGCAGCCTATCCCGTGGGAATGAGCAGTTCTTC. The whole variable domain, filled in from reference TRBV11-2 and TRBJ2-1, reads EAGVAQSPRYKIIEKRQSVAFWCNPISGHATLYWYQQILGQGPKLLIQFQNNGVVDDSQLPKDRFSAERLKGVDSTLKIQPAKLEDSAVYLCASSLSRGNEQFFGPGTRLTVL.

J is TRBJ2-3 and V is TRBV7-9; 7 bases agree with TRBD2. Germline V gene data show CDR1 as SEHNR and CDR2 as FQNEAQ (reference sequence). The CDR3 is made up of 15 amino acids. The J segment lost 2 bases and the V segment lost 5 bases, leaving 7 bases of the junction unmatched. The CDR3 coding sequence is TGTGCCAGCAGCCACCCCGGGACTAACACAGATACGCAGTATTTT. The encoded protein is CASSHPGTNTDTQYF.

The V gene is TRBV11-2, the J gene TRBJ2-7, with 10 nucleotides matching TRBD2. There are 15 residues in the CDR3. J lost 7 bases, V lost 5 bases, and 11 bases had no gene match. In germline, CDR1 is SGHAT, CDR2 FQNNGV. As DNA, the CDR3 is TGTGCCAGCAGCCAAGATCACGGGACTAGCGATGAGCAGTACTTC. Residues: CASSQDHGTSDEQYF.

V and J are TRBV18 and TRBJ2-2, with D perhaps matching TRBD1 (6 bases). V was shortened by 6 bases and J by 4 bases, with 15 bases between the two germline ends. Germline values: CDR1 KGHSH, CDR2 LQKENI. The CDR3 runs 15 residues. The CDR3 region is CASSRTTGLTGELFF. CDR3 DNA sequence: TGTGCCAGCTCGCGGACAACAGGGCTCACCGGGGAGCTGTTTTTT.

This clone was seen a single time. The CDR3, as DNA: TGCGCCAGCAGCCCTGACTCCGTGGGCTACAATGAGCAGTTCTTC. It specifies CASSPDSVGYNEQFF. The chain joins TRBV5-1 to TRBJ2-1; D gene ambiguous. The germline CDR1 and CDR2 sequences are SGHRS and YFSETQ. V shed 4 bases and J shed 3 bases, with 14 bases lying between them. The CDR3 sequence is 15 residues long.

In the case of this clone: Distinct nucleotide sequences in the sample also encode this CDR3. The CDR3 nucleotides are TGTGCCAGCTCACCCCCAGATCAGCCCCAGCATTTT. It is translated as CASSPPDQPQHF. V and J are TRBV18 and TRBJ1-5, with D uncertain. This CDR3 is 12 amino acids long. Trimming cost V 3 bases and J 5 bases, with 5 bases left between them. Germline V CDR1 and CDR2: KGHSH, LQKENI.

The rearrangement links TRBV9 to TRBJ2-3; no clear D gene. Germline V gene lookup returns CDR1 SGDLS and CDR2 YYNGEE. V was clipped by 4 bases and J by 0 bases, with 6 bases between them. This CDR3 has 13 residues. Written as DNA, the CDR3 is TGTGCCAGCAGCCCCGACAGCACAGATACGCAGTATTTT. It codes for CASSPDSTDTQYF. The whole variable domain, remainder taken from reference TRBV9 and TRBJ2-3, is DSGVTQTPKHLITATGQRVTLRCSPRSGDLSVYWYQQSLDQGLQFLIQYYNGEERAKGNILERFSAQQFPDLHSELNLSSLELGDSALYFCASSPDSTDTQYFGPGTRLTVL.

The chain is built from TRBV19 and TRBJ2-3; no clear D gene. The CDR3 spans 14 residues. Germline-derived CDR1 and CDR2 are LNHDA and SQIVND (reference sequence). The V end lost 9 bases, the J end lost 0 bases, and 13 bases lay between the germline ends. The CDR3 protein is CASLTSSSTDTQYF. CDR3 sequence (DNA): TGTGCCAGCCTCACATCCTCTAGCACAGATACGCAGTATTTT. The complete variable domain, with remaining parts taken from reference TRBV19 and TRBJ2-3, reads DGGITQSPKYLFRKEGQNVTLSCEQNLNHDAMYWYRQDPGQGLRLIYYSQIVNDFQKGDIAEGYSVSREKKESFPLTVTSAQKNPTAFYLCASLTSSSTDTQYFGPGTRLTVL.

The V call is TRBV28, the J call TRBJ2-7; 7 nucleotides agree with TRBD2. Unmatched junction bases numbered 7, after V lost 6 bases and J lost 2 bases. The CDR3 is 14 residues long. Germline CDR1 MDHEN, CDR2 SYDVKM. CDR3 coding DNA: TGTGCCAGCAGCCAACGGACTAGTCCCTACGAGCAGTACTTC. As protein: CASSQRTSPYEQYF. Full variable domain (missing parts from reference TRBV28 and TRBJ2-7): DVKVTQSSRYLVKRTGEKVFLECVQDMDHENMFWYRQDPGLGLRLIYFSYDVKMKEKGDIPEGYSVSREKKERFSLILESASTNQTSMYLCASSQRTSPYEQYFGPGTRLTVT.

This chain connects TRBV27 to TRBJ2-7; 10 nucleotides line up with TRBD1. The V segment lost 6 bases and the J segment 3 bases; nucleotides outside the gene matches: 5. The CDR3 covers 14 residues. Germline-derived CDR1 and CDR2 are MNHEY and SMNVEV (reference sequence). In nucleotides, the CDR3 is TGTGCCAGCAGAGAAGACAGGGGGCGCTACGAGCAGTACTTC. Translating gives CASREDRGRYEQYF.

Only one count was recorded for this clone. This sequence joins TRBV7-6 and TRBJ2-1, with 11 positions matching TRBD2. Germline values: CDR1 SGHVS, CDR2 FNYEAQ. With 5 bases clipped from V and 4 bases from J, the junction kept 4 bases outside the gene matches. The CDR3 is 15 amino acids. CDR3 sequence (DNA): TGTGCCAGCAGCACCGGGACTAGCGGTTACAATGAGCAGTTCTTC. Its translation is CASSTGTSGYNEQFF.

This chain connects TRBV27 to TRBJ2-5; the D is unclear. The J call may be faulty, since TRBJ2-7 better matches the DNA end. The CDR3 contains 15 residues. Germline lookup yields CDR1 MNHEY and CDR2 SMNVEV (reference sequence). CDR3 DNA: TGTGCCAGCAGTTTAAAGCCCAACCCCTCCTACGAGCAGTACTTC. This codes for CASSLKPNPSYEQYF.

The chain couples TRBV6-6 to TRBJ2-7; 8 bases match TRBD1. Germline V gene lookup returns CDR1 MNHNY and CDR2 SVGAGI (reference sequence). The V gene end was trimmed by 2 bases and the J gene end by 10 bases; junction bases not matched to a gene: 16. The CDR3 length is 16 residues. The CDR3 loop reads CASSYRAQGGLTSQYF. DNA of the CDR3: TGTGCCAGCAGTTACCGTGCACAGGGGGGACTTACGTCTCAGTACTTC.

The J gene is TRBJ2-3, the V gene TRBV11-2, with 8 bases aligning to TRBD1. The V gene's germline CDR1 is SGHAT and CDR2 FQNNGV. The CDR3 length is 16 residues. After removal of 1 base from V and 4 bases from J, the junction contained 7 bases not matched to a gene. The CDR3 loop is CASSLVGQGAPDTQYF. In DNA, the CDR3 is TGTGCCAGCAGCTTAGTAGGGCAGGGGGCTCCAGATACGCAGTATTTT.